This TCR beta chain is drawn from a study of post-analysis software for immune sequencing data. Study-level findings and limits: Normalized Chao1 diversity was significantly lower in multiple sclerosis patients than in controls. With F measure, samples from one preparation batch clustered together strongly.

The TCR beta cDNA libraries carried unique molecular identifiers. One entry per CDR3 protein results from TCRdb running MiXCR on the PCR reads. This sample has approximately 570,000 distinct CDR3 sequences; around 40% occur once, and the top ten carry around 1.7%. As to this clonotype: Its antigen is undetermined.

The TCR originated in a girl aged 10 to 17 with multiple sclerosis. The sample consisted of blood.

CDR3 nucleotides: TGTGCCAGCAGTTACTCGAATTGGGAGCGGGGTGACTACAATGAGCAGTTCTTC. It yields the protein CASSYSNWERGDYNEQFF. J is TRBJ2-1 and V is TRBV6-2 or TRBV6-3, with 7 bases matching TRBD2. CDR1 is MNHEY and CDR2 is SVGEGT in the germline V gene. Unmatched junction bases numbered 11, after V lost 0 bases and J lost 3 bases. The CDR3 has 18 amino acids.